What follows describes a single T cell receptor beta chain. CD8+CD57+ cell expansion, shown by flow cytometry, had occurred in the patients selected for sequencing. These data come from a study of CD8+CD57+ T cells in acquired aplastic anemia. Using genomic DNA as the template, TCR beta VDJ and CDR3 profiling was carried out. TCRdb reanalysed the reads using MiXCR and keeps one entry per CDR3 protein. The sample lists some 160,000 distinct CDR3 sequences, around half occurring once. Germline assignment: CDR1 SNHLY and CDR2 FYNNEI. The CDR3 runs 12 residues. Between the trimmed V and J ends, which lost 7 bases and 3 bases, there was a span of 10 bases.

The sequence was obtained from a human donor with aplastic anemia. The sequenced sample was sorted CD4+, CD8+, or CD8+CD57+ T cells (not recorded which) from PBMCs. J is TRBJ2-7 and V is TRBV2; D remains unclear. CDR3 bases: TGTGCCAGCACTTCCGACCGCTACGAGCAGTACTTC. It codes for CASTSDRYEQYF.